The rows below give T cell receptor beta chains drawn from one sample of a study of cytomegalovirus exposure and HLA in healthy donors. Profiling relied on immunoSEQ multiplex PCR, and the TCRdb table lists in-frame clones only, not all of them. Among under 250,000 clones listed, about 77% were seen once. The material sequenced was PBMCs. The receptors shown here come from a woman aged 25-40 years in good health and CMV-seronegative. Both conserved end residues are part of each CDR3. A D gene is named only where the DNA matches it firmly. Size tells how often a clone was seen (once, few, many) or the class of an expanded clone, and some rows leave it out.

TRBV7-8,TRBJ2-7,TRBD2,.,TGTGCCAGCAGCTTGAGACCTAGCGGGGTTACCCCACGCGAGCAGTACTTC,CASSLRPSGVTPREQYF
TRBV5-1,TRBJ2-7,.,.,TGCGCCAGCAGCTTGGGTGAACCGGGGTCCAATGAGCAGTACTTC,CASSLGEPGSNEQYF
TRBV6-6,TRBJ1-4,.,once,TGTGCCAGCAGACTCTCTCGAACGGACAGTGAAAAACTGTTTTTT,CASRLSRTDSEKLFF
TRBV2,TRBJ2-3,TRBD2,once,TGTGCCAGCAGGGACCGGGGGGGGCCCACAGATACGCAGTATTTT,CASRDRGGPTDTQYF
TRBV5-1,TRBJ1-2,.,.,TGCGCCAGCAGTTACGAGGACAGCGCCTATGGCTACACCTTC,CASSYEDSAYGYTF
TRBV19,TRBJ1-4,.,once,TGTGCCAGTAGTATCCAACTTGTTGGAAAACTGTTTTTT,CASSIQLVGKLFF
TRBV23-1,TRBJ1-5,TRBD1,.,TGCGCCAGCAGTCCCATCTCGCGGACAGGGAAAGGTCAGCCCCAGCATTTT,CASSPISRTGKGQPQHF
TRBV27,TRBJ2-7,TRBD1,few,TGTGCCAGCAGTTCGTACAATCAGGGACAGGGATACTCCTACGAGCAGTACTTC,CASSSYNQGQGYSYEQYF
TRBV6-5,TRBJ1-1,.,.,TGTGCCAGCAGGGGGCCATGGGGTAACACTGAAGCTTTCTTT,CASRGPWGNTEAFF
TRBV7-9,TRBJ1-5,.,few,TGTGCCAGCAGCTTACAAGGAGATAGCAATCAGCCCCAGCATTTT,CASSLQGDSNQPQHF
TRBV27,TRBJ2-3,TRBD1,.,TGTGCCAGCAGTTTTTGGGACAGGGAGGGGGATACGCAGTATTTT,CASSFWDREGDTQYF
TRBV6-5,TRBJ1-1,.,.,TGTGCCAGCAGTTCCTCGGGGGGAATGGGCACTGAAGCTTTCTTT,CASSSSGGMGTEAFF
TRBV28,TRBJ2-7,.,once,TGTGCCAGCAGTTTATTAACCGGGTCCGAGCAGTACTTC,CASSLLTGSEQYF
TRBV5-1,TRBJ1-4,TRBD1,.,TGCGCCAGCAGCTTGTCGGGGACAGGGGGCGGAAAACTGTTTTTT,CASSLSGTGGGKLFF
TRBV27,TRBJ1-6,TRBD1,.,TGTGCCAGCAGTTTAGGAGGGGGCGGATCACCCCTCCACTTT,CASSLGGGGSPLHF
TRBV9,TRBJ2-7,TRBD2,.,TGTGCCAGCAGCCCCCTAGCGGAGGGCACCCTCGAGCAGTACTTC,CASSPLAEGTLEQYF
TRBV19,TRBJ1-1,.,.,TGTGCCAGTAGTCAAAGGGGGGGTGGAACTGAAGCTTTCTTT,CASSQRGGGTEAFF
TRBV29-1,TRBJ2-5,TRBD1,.,TGCAGCGCTGGGGGACAGCCCCAAGAGACCCAGTACTTC,CSAGGQPQETQYF
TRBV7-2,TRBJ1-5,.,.,TGTGCCAGCAGCTTATACAATCAGCCCCAGCATTTT,CASSLYNQPQHF
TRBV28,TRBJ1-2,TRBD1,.,TGTGCCAGCAGTCTCGGGGGACAGGGGGCGTTTGGCTACACCTTC,CASSLGGQGAFGYTF
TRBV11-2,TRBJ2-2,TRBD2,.,TGTGCCAGCAGCCCCACCCCGGGACTAGCGAACACCGGGGAGCTGTTTTTT,CASSPTPGLANTGELFF
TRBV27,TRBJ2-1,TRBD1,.,TGTGCCAGCAGTTCATGGGGACAGGGTCGCGGAAATGAGCAGTTCTTC,CASSSWGQGRGNEQFF
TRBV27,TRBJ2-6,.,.,TGTGCCAGCAGTTTGTACGGGGGGCGGTCTGGGGCCAACGTCCTGACTTTC,CASSLYGGRSGANVLTF
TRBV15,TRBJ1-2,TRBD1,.,TGTGCCACCAGCAGAGAATTGTGGGACAGGGCTGGTGGCTACACCTTC,CATSRELWDRAGGYTF
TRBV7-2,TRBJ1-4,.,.,TGTGCCAGCAGCTTACAGGGGATAGGTGAAAAACTGTTTTTT,CASSLQGIGEKLFF
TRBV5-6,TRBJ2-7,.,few,TGTGCCAGCAGCTTGGGACCCCTCTACAGGACCACCTACGAGCAGTACTTC,CASSLGPLYRTTYEQYF
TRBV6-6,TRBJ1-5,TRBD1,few,TGTGCCAGCAGTTACCACAGGGGTGAATCGCAGCCCCAGCATTTT,CASSYHRGESQPQHF
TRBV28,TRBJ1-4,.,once,TGTGCCAGCAGACCGACAGTACTTAATGAAAAACTGTTTTTT,CASRPTVLNEKLFF
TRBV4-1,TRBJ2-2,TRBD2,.,TGCGCCAGCAGCCAACAGCAGCGGGGGTTCACCGGGGAGCTGTTTTTT,CASSQQQRGFTGELFF
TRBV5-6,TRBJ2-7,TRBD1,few,TGTGCCAGCAGCCGGGGTATGGGACAGGGGACCTACGAGCAGTACTTC,CASSRGMGQGTYEQYF
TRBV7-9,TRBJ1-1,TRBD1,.,TGTGCCAGCAGCTTATCTAGACAGGGGCGGGTGGAAGCTTTCTTT,CASSLSRQGRVEAFF
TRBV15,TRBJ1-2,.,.,TGTGCCACCAGCAGAGACAGGGAATCAAACTATGGCTACACCTTC,CATSRDRESNYGYTF
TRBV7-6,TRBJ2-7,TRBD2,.,TGTGCCAGCAGCCCAGCGGGGGGGCCGAACGAGCAGTACTTC,CASSPAGGPNEQYF